These 21 T cell receptor beta chains were all obtained from the same sample, sequenced in a study of radiotherapy plus CTLA-4 blockade in lung cancer. Only in-frame clones appear in the TCRdb table, and some are missing; sequencing was by immunoSEQ multiplex PCR. The repertoire holds about 90,000 clones, with about 78% as singletons. Sequencing used peripheral blood, obtained from a patient treated with radiotherapy plus ipilimumab. These receptors were taken from a human donor with non-small cell lung cancer that progressed on radiotherapy plus ipilimumab.

V gene TRBV5-6 combines with J gene TRBJ2-5, with a weak D call TRBD2 (7 bases). V lost 4 bases to trimming and J lost 7 bases, with 23 bases between them. This CDR3 is 16 amino acids long. CDR1 is SGHDT and CDR2 is YYEEEE in the germline V gene. The CDR3 nucleotides are TGTGCCAGCAGCCCAGGAGGGGGGGTCCTGGGAGGGACCCAGTACTTC. This gives the protein CASSPGGGVLGGTQYF.

This clone has only a few counts. The chain joins TRBV7-7 to TRBJ1-6; D is unresolved. The V gene's germline CDR1 is SSHAT and CDR2 FNYEAQ (reference sequence). Trimming stripped 2 bases from V and 5 bases from J, with 4 bases between. The CDR3 is made up of 13 amino acids. CDR3 sequence reads: CASSLYDNSPLHF. CDR3 sequence (DNA): TGTGCCAGCAGCTTATATGATAATTCACCCCTCCACTTT.

This chain joins TRBV13 and TRBJ2-2; D assignment may be TRBD1 or TRBD2 (6 bases each). CDR1 PRHDT and CDR2 FYEKMQ come from the germline V gene (reference sequence). Trimming shortened V by 3 bases and J by 3 bases, and 11 bases separated the two germline ends. CDR3 length: 15 amino acids. The CDR3 DNA follows: TGTGCCAGCAGCTTTCGAGGGGGGCACACCGGGGAGCTGTTTTTT. It yields the protein CASSFRGGHTGELFF.

The gene calls are TRBV5-1 and TRBJ2-2, with 7 bases identical to TRBD2. V lost 0 bases, J lost 6 bases, and 5 bases stayed unmatched. Germline CDR1 is SGHRS and CDR2 is YFSETQ. The CDR3 is 15 residues long. The CDR3 is CASSLDAGVAGELFF. DNA for the CDR3: TGCGCCAGCAGCTTGGACGCGGGGGTTGCCGGGGAGCTGTTTTTT.

This clone was seen once. The chain links TRBV28 to TRBJ1-1, with D possibly being TRBD1 (5 bases). The CDR3 is 13 residues long. The germline V gene has CDR1 MDHEN and CDR2 SYDVKM. Deletions cut 4 bases from V and 1 base from J, with 7 bases between. CDR3 region: CASSWDGNTEAFF. Written as DNA, the CDR3 is TGTGCCAGCAGTTGGGACGGGAACACTGAAGCTTTCTTT.

This rearrangement joins TRBV5-3 to TRBJ2-7, with unresolved D. TRBV5-3 is sorted into the ORF group, with uncertain function. V was clipped by 8 bases and J by 2 bases, with 11 bases between them. There are 12 residues in the CDR3. The CDR3 region has the DNA TGTGCCAGCAGCCGGTGGGCCTACGAGCAGTACTTC. Translating gives CASSRWAYEQYF.

The chain recombines TRBV28 with TRBJ1-2; D gene unclear. There are 11 residues in the CDR3. V was clipped by 4 bases and J by 4 bases, with 4 bases between them. Per germline, CDR1 MDHEN and CDR2 SYDVKM. CDR3 sequence: CASSSAYGYTF. As DNA, the CDR3 is TGTGCCAGCAGTTCGGCCTATGGCTACACCTTC.

The V and J genes are TRBV5-1 and TRBJ2-2, with D perhaps matching TRBD2 (6 bases). The CDR3 has 14 residues. Trimming pared 4 bases from V and 3 bases from J, leaving 10 bases between. The V gene's germline CDR1 is SGHRS and CDR2 YFSETQ. CDR3 in DNA: TGCGCCAGCAGCCGGGGGAGTGACACCGGGGAGCTGTTTTTT. The encoded protein is CASSRGSDTGELFF.

There are a few counts of this clone. The rearrangement links TRBV5-6 to TRBJ2-3, with D unclear. This CDR3 spans 13 amino acids. V gave up 2 bases and J gave up 2 bases, with 6 bases separating them. CDR1 is SGHDT and CDR2 is YYEEEE in the germline V gene. The CDR3 sequence: CASSFRLTDTQYF. CDR3 coding DNA: TGTGCCAGCAGCTTCAGACTCACAGATACGCAGTATTTT.

The chain joins TRBV7-9 to TRBJ2-5; D is uncertain. CDR3 size: 13 residues. CDR1 and CDR2 (germline): SEHNR, FQNEAQ (reference sequence). V lost 5 bases, J lost 2 bases, and 9 bases lay in between. CDR3 bases: TGTGCCAGCAGCCCCGTCGGGCAAGAGACCCAGTACTTC. This translates into CASSPVGQETQYF.

This clone occurred once. V and J are TRBV6-5 and TRBJ2-2; D is tentatively TRBD1 or TRBD2 (5 bases each). The CDR3 runs to 15 residues. Per germline, CDR1 MNHEY and CDR2 SVGAGI. V lost 6 bases and J 1 base, leaving 12 bases between the germline ends. The CDR3 spells CASSRDLLNTGELFF. The CDR3 DNA reads TGTGCCAGCAGCCGGGACCTCCTGAACACCGGGGAGCTGTTTTTT.

This chain links TRBV19 with TRBJ1-5; TRBD1 matches 7 bases. V shed 5 bases and J 6 bases; nucleotides not matched to a gene: 7. The CDR3 covers 14 residues. Germline V gene data show CDR1 as LNHDA and CDR2 as SQIVND (reference sequence). The CDR3 spells CASSPRQGGQPQHF. The CDR3 coding sequence is TGTGCCAGTAGTCCACGACAGGGTGGTCAGCCCCAGCATTTT.

The V gene is TRBV5-6, the J gene TRBJ1-1; D is ambiguous. In germline, CDR1 is SGHDT, CDR2 YYEEEE. V was shortened by 0 bases and J by 6 bases, with 12 bases between the two germline ends. This CDR3 region has 14 residues. CDR3 protein: CASSLGGREPEAFF. The CDR3 DNA reads TGTGCCAGCAGCTTGGGTGGGCGGGAGCCTGAAGCTTTCTTT.

The chain couples TRBV10-2 to TRBJ1-3; D uncertain. From germline, CDR1 is WSHSY and CDR2 SAAADI. V lost 4 bases and J 0 bases, leaving 10 bases between the germline ends. This CDR3 region has 15 residues. The CDR3 DNA follows: TGCGCCAGCAGTGGGACTCTAAACTCTGGAAACACCATATATTTT. Its protein product is CASSGTLNSGNTIYF.

This clone was counted between two and nine times. V gene TRBV6-1 combines with J gene TRBJ2-1; D might be TRBD2 (7 bases). The germline V gene encodes CDR1 MNHNS and CDR2 SASEGT. The CDR3 has 15 residues. Between the trimmed V and J ends, which lost 3 bases and 5 bases, there was a span of 14 bases. CDR3 bases: TGTGCCAGCAGTGATTGGGGGCTAGCGGACAATGAGCAGTTCTTC. Protein sequence: CASSDWGLADNEQFF.

On this clone itself: Distinct nucleotide sequences in the sample also encode this CDR3. The V gene is TRBV6-1, the J gene TRBJ2-1; TRBD2 agrees at 10 bases. Germline V gives CDR1 MNHNS, CDR2 SASEGT. The CDR3 totals 14 residues. Trimming took 5 bases from V and 7 from J; bases not matched to a gene: 5. The CDR3 protein is CASSLAGVGNEQFF. The CDR3 bases are TGTGCCAGCAGTCTAGCGGGAGTTGGGAATGAGCAGTTCTTC.

Note on this clone: The same CDR3 is also encoded by other DNA sequences in this sample. The CDR3 sequence: CASSVEGTDTQYF. In nucleotides, the CDR3 is TGTGCCAGCAGCGTAGAGGGCACAGATACGCAGTATTTT. The chain links TRBV9 to TRBJ2-3, with D hard to call. The CDR3 runs 13 residues. V was cut by 0 bases and J by 1 base, with 3 bases left in between. Looked up from germline, CDR1 is SGDLS and CDR2 is YYNGEE.

The chain is built from TRBV27 and TRBJ2-7; D gene uncertain. The V gene lost 0 bases and the J gene lost 5 bases, with 8 bases spanning the gap. CDR1 and CDR2 from the germline V gene are MNHEY and SMNVEV (reference sequence). The CDR3 consists of 13 residues. Here the CDR3 DNA reads TGTGCCAGCAGTTTATCGGTCGGCAACGAGCAGTACTTC. Its protein is CASSLSVGNEQYF.

By share, this clone counts as medium-sized. The chain is built from TRBV5-1 and TRBJ2-1; D ambiguous. Looked up from germline, CDR1 is SGHRS and CDR2 is YFSETQ. CDR3 size: 11 residues. V dropped 0 bases and J dropped 9 bases, with 4 bases sitting between them. The CDR3 nucleotides read TGCGCCAGCAGCTTGGGTGGTGAGCAGTTCTTC. Its protein product is CASSLGGEQFF.

The chain links TRBV6-5 to TRBJ1-2, with D hard to call. The germline CDR1 and CDR2 sequences are MNHEY and SVGAGI. Trimming took 5 bases from V and 3 from J, leaving 4 bases between them. The CDR3 is made up of 11 amino acids. CDR3 sequence (DNA): TGTGCCAGCAGTCCCTACTATGGCTACACCTTC. This gives the protein CASSPYYGYTF.

The chain uses TRBV28 and TRBJ1-2, with D tentatively TRBD1 (6 bases). The germline CDR1 and CDR2 sequences are MDHEN and SYDVKM. This CDR3 contains 13 residues. Deletions cut 3 bases from V and 8 bases from J, with 13 bases between. In DNA form, the CDR3 reads TGTGCCAGCAGTTTTGGGGGCTTTGGAGGCTACACCTTC. Protein product: CASSFGGFGGYTF.